Below, 8 T cell receptor beta chains from the same sample are listed, as sequenced in a study of T cells in localized non-small cell lung cancer. The data were produced by immunoSEQ multiplex PCR, yet TCRdb's version contains in-frame clones alone and is incomplete. This table has 45,000 to 70,000 clones, 70% to 90% appearing once. The sequencing used peripheral blood, collected before any cancer treatment. These receptors all stem from a woman between 40 and 69 years old with stage I lung adenocarcinoma.

As DNA, the CDR3 is TGTGCCAGCAGTTACTCGTGGCTAGCGGGCGGGGATGAGCAGTTCTTC. As protein: CASSYSWLAGGDEQFF. The chain joins TRBV6-5 to TRBJ2-1; TRBD2 aligns across 8 bases. This CDR3 has 16 amino acids. V trimming: 0 bases; J trimming: 8 bases; junction bases outside the gene matches: 9. Germline V gene lookup returns CDR1 MNHEY and CDR2 SVGAGI.

This clone came up once. The chain recombines TRBV2 with TRBJ1-1; D is unclear. Between the trimmed V and J ends, which lost 7 bases and 4 bases, there was a span of 4 bases. CDR3 length: 10 amino acids. Germline CDR1 and CDR2: SNHLY and FYNNEI. In DNA form, the CDR3 reads TGTGCCAGCATGGCCACTGAAGCTTTCTTT. This codes for CASMATEAFF.

The V gene is TRBV9, the J gene TRBJ2-2; 7 positions match TRBD1. V was pared by 3 bases and J by 5 bases, with 7 bases of the junction left unmatched. The CDR3 consists of 15 residues. Germline V lookup: CDR1 SGDLS, CDR2 YYNGEE. CDR3 amino acids: CASSATGDLTGELFF. The CDR3 DNA follows: TGTGCCAGCAGCGCTACAGGGGACCTTACCGGGGAGCTGTTTTTT.

The chain employs TRBV2 and TRBJ2-7; TRBD2 is a possible D gene (6 bases). V gave up 11 bases and J gave up 0 bases, with 17 bases separating them. This CDR3 region has 14 residues. Germline V gene sequence: CDR1 SNHLY, CDR2 FYNNEI. This chain's CDR3 is CAGNSGTSSYEQYF. The CDR3 DNA sequence: TGTGCCGGGAATAGCGGAACAAGCTCCTACGAGCAGTACTTC.

The gene calls are TRBV28 and TRBJ2-7; D is ambiguous. V lost 1 base, J lost 5 bases, and 15 bases lay in between. CDR3 length: 15 amino acids. The germline V gene encodes CDR1 MDHEN and CDR2 SYDVKM. CDR3 sequence: CASSLFGVPSHEQYF. Written as DNA, the CDR3 is TGTGCCAGCAGTTTATTTGGTGTCCCAAGCCACGAGCAGTACTTC.

The rearrangement joins TRBV9 to TRBJ1-4, with 8 bases that match TRBD1. The CDR3 is made up of 18 amino acids. V was clipped by 0 bases and J by 6 bases; unmatched bases: 13. Looked up from germline, CDR1 is SGDLS and CDR2 is YYNGEE. Here the CDR3 DNA reads TGTGCCAGCAGCGTAGTCCCCAGGGACAGGTTTCATGATGAAAAACTGTTTTTT. Amino acid sequence: CASSVVPRDRFHDEKLFF.

The chain links TRBV6-6 to TRBJ2-3; D gene uncertain. CDR3 length: 10 amino acids. The V end was cut by 7 bases, the J end by 3 bases, with 2 bases between. Germline CDR1 MNHNY, CDR2 SVGAGI (reference sequence). CDR3 DNA sequence: TGTGCCAGCAAGACAGATACGCAGTATTTT. Protein sequence: CASKTDTQYF.

The V call is TRBV15, the J call TRBJ2-3, with no clear D. This CDR3 is built from 17 residues. Trimming removed 2 bases from V and 5 bases from J, with 20 bases in between. Germline V gene data show CDR1 as LNHNV and CDR2 as YYDKDF (reference sequence). The CDR3 protein is CATSRSPPVGSRDTQYF. CDR3 DNA sequence: TGTGCCACCAGCAGATCCCCTCCCGTGGGAAGTAGAGATACGCAGTATTTT.